The entry below describes one T cell receptor (beta chain). The same CDR3 is also encoded by other DNA sequences in this sample. The CDR3 has 12 residues. V was clipped by 1 base and J by 7 bases, with 5 bases between them. This entry comes from a study of blood T cell repertoires in COVID-19. This table comes from immunoSEQ multiplex PCR, and its TCRdb copy is limited to in-frame clones, with some not included. The sample records some 320,000 clones, 90% being singletons. The sequence derives from a man aged 55 to 69 who had recovered from COVID-19. The specimen sequenced was PBMCs or T cells enriched from blood (not recorded which). The V gene is TRBV12-3 or TRBV12-4, the J gene TRBJ2-1; D is undetermined. CDR3 in amino acids: CASSLVSNEQFF. CDR3 coding DNA: TGTGCCAGCAGTTTAGTGTCGAATGAGCAGTTCTTC.